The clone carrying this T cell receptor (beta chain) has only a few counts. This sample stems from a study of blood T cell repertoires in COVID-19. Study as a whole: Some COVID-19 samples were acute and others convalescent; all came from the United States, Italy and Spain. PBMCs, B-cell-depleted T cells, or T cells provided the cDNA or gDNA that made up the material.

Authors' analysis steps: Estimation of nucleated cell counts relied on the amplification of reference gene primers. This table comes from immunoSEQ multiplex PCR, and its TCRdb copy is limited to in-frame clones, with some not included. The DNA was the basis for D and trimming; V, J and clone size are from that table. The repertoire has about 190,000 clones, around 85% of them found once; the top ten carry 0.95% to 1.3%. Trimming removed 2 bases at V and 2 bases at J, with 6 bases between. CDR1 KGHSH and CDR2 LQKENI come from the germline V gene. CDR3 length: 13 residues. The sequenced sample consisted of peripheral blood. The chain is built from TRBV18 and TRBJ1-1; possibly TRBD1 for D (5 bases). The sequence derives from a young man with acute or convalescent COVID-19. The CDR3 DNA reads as TGTGCCAGCTCACCAGGGGCTAACACTGAAGCTTTCTTT. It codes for CASSPGANTEAFF.